The present T cell receptor (beta chain) was sequenced within a study of T cells after yellow fever vaccination. Trimming removed 5 bases from V and 10 bases from J, with 21 bases in between. The CDR3 contains 15 residues. Whole-study findings and limits: Weaker overall was a secondary response that nonetheless peaked faster, on day 5 versus 15.

The table lists this clonotype with many counts. Its antigen is unknown. TCRdb independently ran MiXCR on the 5' RACE reads; one entry per CDR3 protein. The table records approximately 250,000 distinct CDR3 sequences, around 3.5% of them present only once. The source is a man in his late teens or twenties who received the YFV17D yellow fever vaccine. This specimen was PBMCs, taken 15 days after the yellow fever booster vaccination. This chain connects TRBV12-3 or TRBV12-4 to TRBJ2-1, with D possibly being TRBD2 (6 bases). DNA for the CDR3: TGTGCCAGCAGTCCACCCGGGACTTTTATCTGCGAGCAGTTCTTC. This codes for CASSPPGTFICEQFF.